These T cell receptor beta chains were read from a single sample in a study of blood T cell repertoires in COVID-19. Generated by immunoSEQ multiplex PCR, the TCRdb table keeps only in-frame clones and is missing some. The sample has roughly 91,000 clones; around 83% are singletons. Sequencing used peripheral blood. These receptors were taken from an older man with active or convalescent COVID-19. CDR3s include the opening cysteine and the closing phenylalanine or tryptophan. The D gene is left open where the match is weak. Clone size is given for some rows only: seen once, a few or many times, or a class if the clone is expanded.

NA	TRBV7-9	TRBJ2-2	TRBD2	CASSLWGGLDTGELFF	TGTGCCAGCAGCTTATGGGGGGGTCTCGACACCGGGGAGCTGTTTTTT
NA	TRBV5-6	TRBJ2-2	TRBD2	CASSMGGLAGFTGELFF	TGTGCCAGCAGCATGGGGGGACTAGCGGGGTTCACCGGGGAGCTGTTTTTT
once	TRBV28	TRBJ1-1	NA	CASSLRGGAVNTEAFF	TGTGCCAGCAGTTTAAGGGGAGGGGCGGTGAACACTGAAGCTTTCTTT
NA	TRBV24-1	TRBJ1-2	TRBD1	CATSDSGTGSNYGYTF	TGTGCCACCAGTGACTCCGGGACAGGATCGAACTATGGCTACACCTTC
NA	TRBV7-2	TRBJ2-1	NA	CASSLARAGSFYNEQFF	TGTGCCAGCAGCTTAGCGCGAGCAGGGTCCTTCTACAATGAGCAGTTCTTC
NA	TRBV18	TRBJ1-6	NA	CASSPSAASSPLHF	TGTGCCAGCTCACCGTCTGCGGCGTCCTCACCCCTCCACTTT
NA	TRBV6-5	TRBJ1-1	NA	CASSYTGEAFF	TGTGCCAGCAGTTACACGGGAGAAGCTTTCTTT
NA	TRBV28	TRBJ1-5	TRBD1	CASIGTGAPSRFSNQPQHF	TGTGCCAGCATAGGGACAGGGGCCCCATCCCGGTTTAGCAATCAGCCCCAGCATTTT
few	TRBV21-1	TRBJ1-4	NA	CASSKVASRGTLRMDEKLFF	TGTGCCAGCAGCAAAGTGGCGTCCAGGGGCACCCTCCGCATGGATGAAAAACTGTTTTTT
NA	TRBV7-2	TRBJ1-2	NA	CASSAGQGYYGYTF	TGTGCCAGCAGCGCAGGCCAGGGGTACTATGGCTACACCTTC
NA	TRBV28	TRBJ1-4	NA	CASSFRQATNEKLFF	TGTGCCAGCAGTTTCCGACAGGCAACTAATGAAAAACTGTTTTTT
NA	TRBV5-1	TRBJ1-5	NA	CASSADGLSNQPQHF	TGCGCCAGCAGCGCGGACGGACTTAGCAATCAGCCCCAGCATTTT
NA	TRBV7-9	TRBJ1-4	NA	CASSLARGGNEKLFF	TGTGCCAGCAGCTTAGCGAGGGGGGGAAATGAAAAACTGTTTTTT
NA	TRBV10-3	TRBJ2-7	TRBD1	CAISRRSLGQGAGEQYF	TGTGCCATCAGTAGGAGGAGTCTAGGACAGGGGGCTGGGGAGCAGTACTTC
NA	TRBV5-1	TRBJ2-3	TRBD2	CASSFTGTSGTTSSTDTQYF	TGCGCCAGCAGCTTTACCGGGACTAGCGGGACAACTAGTAGCACAGATACGCAGTATTTT
NA	TRBV5-1	TRBJ2-7	TRBD1	CASSLPTGGSEQYF	TGCGCCAGCAGCTTACCGACAGGGGGCTCCGAGCAGTACTTC
NA	TRBV5-6	TRBJ2-2	TRBD2	CASSLPSGRGTANTGELFF	TGTGCCAGCAGCTTGCCTTCTGGGCGGGGGACCGCGAACACCGGGGAGCTGTTTTTT
NA	TRBV28	TRBJ2-5	NA	CASLPGHRQETQYF	TGTGCCAGTCTGCCGGGACATCGACAAGAGACCCAGTACTTC
once	TRBV12-3/TRBV12-4	TRBJ1-4	NA	CASSWATGEKLFF	TGTGCCAGCAGCTGGGCCACAGGGGAAAAACTGTTTTTT
NA	TRBV2	TRBJ1-1	TRBD1	CASRPTGGGTEAFF	TGTGCCAGCAGGCCCACAGGGGGGGGGACTGAAGCTTTCTTT
few	TRBV6-5	TRBJ2-4	NA	CASSSGALAKNIQYF	TGTGCCAGCAGTTCTGGAGCCTTAGCCAAAAACATTCAGTACTTC
NA	TRBV28	TRBJ2-7	TRBD2	CASSLAQRGAYEQYF	TGTGCCAGCAGTTTAGCCCAGCGGGGGGCCTACGAGCAGTACTTC
NA	TRBV28	TRBJ1-3	NA	CATGGSGNTIYF	TGTGCCACCGGGGGCTCTGGAAACACCATATATTTT
NA	TRBV5-6	TRBJ2-5	TRBD2	CASSFGTSGGKETQYF	TGTGCCAGCAGCTTTGGAACTAGCGGGGGTAAAGAGACCCAGTACTTC
NA	TRBV7-8	TRBJ2-2	NA	CASSLLRTENTGELFF	TGTGCCAGCAGCTTACTCAGGACAGAGAACACCGGGGAGCTGTTTTTT
NA	TRBV9	TRBJ2-5	NA	CASSVGGFGGTQYF	TGTGCCAGCAGCGTAGGGGGCTTCGGGGGGACCCAGTACTTC
NA	TRBV3-1/TRBV3-2	TRBJ2-7	NA	CASSQAYSAYEQYF	TGTGCCAGCAGCCAAGCTTACAGTGCCTACGAGCAGTACTTC
NA	TRBV7-2	TRBJ1-1	TRBD1	CASSLNTGTALVGDTEAFF	TGTGCCAGCAGCTTAAATACCGGGACAGCTTTGGTCGGGGACACTGAAGCTTTCTTT
NA	TRBV7-2	TRBJ1-3	NA	CASSLVVAGPSGNTIYF	TGTGCCAGCAGCTTAGTGGTGGCAGGGCCCTCTGGAAACACCATATATTTT
NA	TRBV2	TRBJ1-4	TRBD1	CASTRQGGNEKLFF	TGTGCCAGCACAAGACAGGGAGGTAATGAAAAACTGTTTTTT
NA	TRBV6-5	TRBJ1-4	NA	CASSYSNDNKEKLFF	TGTGCCAGCAGTTACTCGAACGACAATAAGGAAAAACTGTTTTTT
NA	TRBV24-1	TRBJ2-2	NA	CATSDPTRGNTGELFF	TGTGCCACCAGTGATCCAACACGGGGGAACACCGGGGAGCTGTTTTTT
NA	TRBV28	TRBJ1-4	NA	CASSLQTTNEKLFF	TGTGCCAGCAGTTTACAGACAACTAATGAAAAACTGTTTTTT
NA	TRBV7-2	TRBJ1-5	NA	CASSLGAFQPQHF	TGTGCCAGCAGCTTAGGGGCTTTTCAGCCCCAGCATTTT
NA	TRBV5-1	TRBJ2-3	TRBD2	CASRPGRGGVDTQYF	TGCGCCAGCCGGCCGGGGCGGGGGGGCGTGGATACGCAGTATTTT
NA	TRBV9	TRBJ1-1	NA	CASSPLGAQSTEAFF	TGTGCCAGCAGCCCCTTGGGGGCGCAGAGTACTGAAGCTTTCTTT
NA	TRBV3-1/TRBV3-2	TRBJ2-5	TRBD1	CASSQAGTGGTQYF	TGTGCCAGCAGCCAAGCCGGGACAGGGGGGACCCAGTACTTC
NA	TRBV28	TRBJ2-7	TRBD2	CASAAGGREQYF	TGTGCCAGCGCAGCGGGGGGGCGCGAGCAGTACTTC
NA	TRBV27	TRBJ1-2	TRBD1	CASSLFEPGTGGSQDYGYTF	TGTGCCAGCAGTTTATTTGAACCCGGGACAGGGGGCTCCCAGGACTATGGCTACACCTTC
NA	TRBV28	TRBJ1-1	TRBD1	CASGGTDGYTEAFF	TGTGCCAGCGGAGGGACAGATGGGTACACTGAAGCTTTCTTT
NA	TRBV28	TRBJ1-1	NA	CASTEGGKNTEAFF	TGTGCCAGCACGGAGGGAGGGAAGAACACTGAAGCTTTCTTT
NA	TRBV6-2/TRBV6-3	TRBJ1-1	NA	CASSYSPSNTEAFF	TGTGCCAGCAGTTACTCCCCTTCGAACACTGAAGCTTTCTTT
NA	TRBV7-8	TRBJ1-2	TRBD1	CASSSPGQGLLGYTF	TGTGCCAGCAGCTCGCCGGGACAGGGGCTGCTTGGCTACACCTTC
NA	TRBV3-1/TRBV3-2	TRBJ2-2	NA	CASSQPVGELFF	TGTGCCAGCAGCCAACCGGTCGGGGAGCTGTTTTTT
NA	TRBV28	TRBJ2-3	TRBD1	CASSFPGTGQITDTQYF	TGTGCCAGCAGTTTTCCGGGGACAGGCCAAATCACAGATACGCAGTATTTT